This record looks at one TCR beta chain sequence and its context. Because the CDR3's place on the DNA is in doubt, the DNA is left out and the CDR3 is given as listed by TCRdb. The CDR3 extends over 16 residues, inclusive of both ends. Germline loops: CDR1 LNHDA, CDR2 SQIVND (reference sequence). In the source study's methods: Reference gene primer amplification gave estimated nucleated cell counts. Only in-frame clones appear in the TCRdb table, and some are missing; sequencing was by immunoSEQ multiplex PCR. That table furnishes V, J and clone size, whereas the DNA furnished D and trimming. The profile shows fewer than 300,000 clones, 80% to 85% of them singletons. Recruited during active infection, patients (from Seattle) were subsequently followed longitudinally. These data originate in a study of blood T cell repertoires in COVID-19. Study-wide background: Material from acute and convalescent COVID-19 was sourced from the United States, Italy and Spain.

The chain employs TRBV19 and TRBJ2-2; TRBD2 is the table's D call and was not checked against the DNA. Sequencing was carried out using peripheral blood. This receptor was obtained from a person in their 70s with COVID-19, enrolled during active disease. The CDR3 reads CASTPRGPFGAGELFF.